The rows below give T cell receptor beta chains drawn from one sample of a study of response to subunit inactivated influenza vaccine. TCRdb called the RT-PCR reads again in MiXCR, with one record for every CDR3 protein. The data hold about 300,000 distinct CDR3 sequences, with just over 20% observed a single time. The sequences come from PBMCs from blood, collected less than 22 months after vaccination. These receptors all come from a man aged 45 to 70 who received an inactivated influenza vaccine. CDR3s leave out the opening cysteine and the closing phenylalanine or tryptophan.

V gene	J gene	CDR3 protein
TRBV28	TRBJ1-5	ASSPPDGVQGVNQPQH
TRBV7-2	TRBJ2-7	ASSFQAGGVYEQY
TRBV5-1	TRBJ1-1	ASSSRQMNTEAF
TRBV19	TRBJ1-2	ASSRTSDYGYT
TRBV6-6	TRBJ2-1	ASSYEYRNEQF
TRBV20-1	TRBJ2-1	SARAGSGPNNEQF
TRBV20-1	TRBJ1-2	SARRRGGIPYGYT
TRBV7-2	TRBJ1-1	ASSVRQLNTEAF
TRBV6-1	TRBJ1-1	ASTKEGGEGLNTEAF
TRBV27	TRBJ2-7	ATSPHHLHYEQY
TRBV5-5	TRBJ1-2	ASSFSEGSHT
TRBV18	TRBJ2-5	ASSPRDETQY
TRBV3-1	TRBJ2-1	ASSQVPPHEQF
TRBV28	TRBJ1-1	ASSPGLRWTLYTEAF
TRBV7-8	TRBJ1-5	ASSLEGTMGPNQPQH
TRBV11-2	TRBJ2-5	ASSSVAGLQETQY
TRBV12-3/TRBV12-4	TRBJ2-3	ASSFSGGAGYTQY
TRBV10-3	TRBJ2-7	AISEGQGQY
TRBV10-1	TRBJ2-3	ASSESGSGGARDTQY
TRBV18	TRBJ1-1	ASSPSRRAADTEAF
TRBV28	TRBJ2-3	ASSLIPTSGRAPDTQY
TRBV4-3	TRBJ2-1	ASSQAGQVYNEQF
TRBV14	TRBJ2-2	ASSQDSSPGYTGELF
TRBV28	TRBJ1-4	ASSFIRDEKLF
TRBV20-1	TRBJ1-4	SARGLGQGGANEKLF
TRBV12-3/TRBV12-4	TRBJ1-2	ASSLALGYGYT
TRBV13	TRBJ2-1	ASTVTDLNEQF
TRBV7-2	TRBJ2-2	ASSRGGSTGELF
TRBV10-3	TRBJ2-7	ATKQTYGTSGRAAYEQY
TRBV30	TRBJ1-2	AWSVTATGIYGYT
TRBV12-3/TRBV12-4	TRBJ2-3	ASSFKGADTQY
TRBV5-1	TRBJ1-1	ASSPRGGSTEAF
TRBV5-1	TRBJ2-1	ASSLESRSSYNEQF
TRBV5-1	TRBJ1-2	ASSWRGADYGYT
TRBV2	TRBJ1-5	ASKGRSANQPQH
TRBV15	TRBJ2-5	ATRAGNGETQY
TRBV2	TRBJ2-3	ASSEIWGGTDTQY
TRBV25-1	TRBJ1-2	ASSPLGQGDGYT
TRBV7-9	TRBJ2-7	ASVKGFSEYEQY
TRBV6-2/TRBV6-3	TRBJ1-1	ASSRATGGNTEAF
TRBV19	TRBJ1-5	ASSTWGQASNQPQH